The entry below describes one TCR beta chain. What it binds is unknown. Alongside a J-beta primer mix, a sample-barcoded 5' primer served in a second PCR lasting about 7 to 11 cycles. There were at least 3 million CDR3-containing paired-end reads obtained from each sample. One entry per CDR3 protein results from TCRdb running MiXCR on the 5' RACE reads. This table has about 1.8 million distinct CDR3 sequences, about 50% appearing once. The data were obtained in a study of blood T cells in healthy people across ages. Findings and limits, study-wide: What prevented conclusive comparison of naive and antigen-experienced cells was that PBMCs were unsorted.

Germline V lookup: CDR1 SQVTM, CDR2 ANQGSEA. The CDR3 totals 11 residues. The ends were cut back, 7 bases at V and 5 bases at J, with 8 bases in the middle. Input material: blood. This receptor was identified in a woman in her forties in good health. V and J are TRBV29-1 and TRBJ2-2; unclear D gene. CDR3 amino acids: CSGGGTGELFF. In DNA form, the CDR3 reads TGCAGCGGTGGTGGAACCGGGGAGCTGTTTTTT.